The entry that follows covers one TCR beta chain sequence. Its specificity is unknown. The data are from a study of cytomegalovirus exposure and HLA in healthy donors. Study results and limitations: Immune exposure was documented only through CMV serostatus. Rarity characterized most TCR sequences, yet some public TCRs appeared in many donors. The study designated 150 or so TCR beta chains cytomegalovirus-associated.

The germline V gene encodes CDR1 SGHTA and CDR2 FQGTGA. The CDR3 length is 15 residues. V lost 1 base and J lost 1; bases outside the gene matches: 4. Primers for the PCR totalled 60 Vbeta and 13 Jbeta. Assay: immunoSEQ multiplex PCR; the TCRdb copy retains only in-frame clones and omits some. The sample includes over 150,000 clones, over 65% of them seen just once. Input material: PBMCs. This receptor was taken from a young woman in good health and CMV-seropositive. The genes are TRBV7-3 and TRBJ2-7, with TRBD2 identical over 7 bases. CDR3 coding DNA: TGTGCCAGCAGCTTAAGCGGGAGTCTTTCCTACGAGCAGTACTTC. This sequence encodes CASSLSGSLSYEQYF.